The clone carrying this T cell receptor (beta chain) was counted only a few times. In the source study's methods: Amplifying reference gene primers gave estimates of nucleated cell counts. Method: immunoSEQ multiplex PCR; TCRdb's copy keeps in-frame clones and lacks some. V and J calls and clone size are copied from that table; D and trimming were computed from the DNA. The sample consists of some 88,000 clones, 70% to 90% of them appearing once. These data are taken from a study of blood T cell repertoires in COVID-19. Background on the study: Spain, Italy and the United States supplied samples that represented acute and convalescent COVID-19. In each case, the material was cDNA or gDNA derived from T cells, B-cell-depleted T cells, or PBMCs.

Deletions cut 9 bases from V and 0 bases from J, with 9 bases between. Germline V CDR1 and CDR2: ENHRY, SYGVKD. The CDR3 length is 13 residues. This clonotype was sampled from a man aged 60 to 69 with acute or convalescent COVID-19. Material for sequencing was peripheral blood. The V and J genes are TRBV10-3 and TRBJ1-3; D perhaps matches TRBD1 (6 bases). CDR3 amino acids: CAIRDNSGNTIYF. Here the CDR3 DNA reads TGTGCCATAAGGGACAACTCTGGAAACACCATATATTTT.